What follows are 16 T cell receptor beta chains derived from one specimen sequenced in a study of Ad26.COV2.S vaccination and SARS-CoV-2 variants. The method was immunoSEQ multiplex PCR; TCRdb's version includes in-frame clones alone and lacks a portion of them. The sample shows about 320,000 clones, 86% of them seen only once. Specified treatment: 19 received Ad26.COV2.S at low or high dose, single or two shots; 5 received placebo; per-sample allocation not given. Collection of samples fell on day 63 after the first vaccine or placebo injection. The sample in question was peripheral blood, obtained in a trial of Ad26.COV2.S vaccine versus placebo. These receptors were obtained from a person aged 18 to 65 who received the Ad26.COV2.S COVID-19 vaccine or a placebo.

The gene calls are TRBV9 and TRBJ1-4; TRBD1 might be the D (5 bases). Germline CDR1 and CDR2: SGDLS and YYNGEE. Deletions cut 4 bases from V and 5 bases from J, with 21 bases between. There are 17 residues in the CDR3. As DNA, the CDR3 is TGTGCCAGCAGCACAGGTTCCCCCGCGGGGAGGAATGAAAAACTGTTTTTT. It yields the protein CASSTGSPAGRNEKLFF.

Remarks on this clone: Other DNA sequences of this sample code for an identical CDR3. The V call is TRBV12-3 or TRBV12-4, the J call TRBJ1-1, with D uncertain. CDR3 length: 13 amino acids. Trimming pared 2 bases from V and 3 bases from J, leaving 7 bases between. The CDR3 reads CASSLRGDTEAFF. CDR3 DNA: TGTGCCAGCAGTTTACGCGGAGACACTGAAGCTTTCTTT.

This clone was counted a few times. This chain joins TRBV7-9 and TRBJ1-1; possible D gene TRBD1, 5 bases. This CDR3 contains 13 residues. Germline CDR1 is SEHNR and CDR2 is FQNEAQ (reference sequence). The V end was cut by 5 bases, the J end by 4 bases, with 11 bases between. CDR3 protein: CASSVGGGTEAFF. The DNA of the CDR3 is TGTGCCAGCAGCGTAGGCGGGGGCACTGAAGCTTTCTTT.

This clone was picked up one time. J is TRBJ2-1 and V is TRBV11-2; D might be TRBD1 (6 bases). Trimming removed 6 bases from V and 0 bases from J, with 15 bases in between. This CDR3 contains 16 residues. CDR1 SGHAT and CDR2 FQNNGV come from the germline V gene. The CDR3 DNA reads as TGTGCCAGCAGGCAACAGGGCTCAAGCTCCTACAATGAGCAGTTCTTC. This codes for CASRQQGSSSYNEQFF.

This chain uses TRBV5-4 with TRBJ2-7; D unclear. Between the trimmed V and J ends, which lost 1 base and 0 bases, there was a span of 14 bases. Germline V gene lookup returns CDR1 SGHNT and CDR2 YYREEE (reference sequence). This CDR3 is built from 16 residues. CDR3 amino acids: CASSLKGGTFSYEQYF. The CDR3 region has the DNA TGTGCCAGCAGCTTGAAGGGTGGCACCTTCTCCTACGAGCAGTACTTC. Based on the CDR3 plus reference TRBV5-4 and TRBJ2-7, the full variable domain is ETGVTQSPTHLIKTRGQQVTLRCSSQSGHNTVSWYQQALGQGPQFIFQYYREEENGRGNFPPRFSGLQFPNYSSELNVNALELDDSALYLCASSLKGGTFSYEQYFGPGTRLTVT.

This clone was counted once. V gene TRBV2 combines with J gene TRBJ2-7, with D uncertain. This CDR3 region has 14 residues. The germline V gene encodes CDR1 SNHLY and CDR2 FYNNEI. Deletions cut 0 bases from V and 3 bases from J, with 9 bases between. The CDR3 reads CASSEALADYEQYF. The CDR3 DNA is TGTGCCAGCAGTGAAGCGCTGGCAGACTACGAGCAGTACTTC.

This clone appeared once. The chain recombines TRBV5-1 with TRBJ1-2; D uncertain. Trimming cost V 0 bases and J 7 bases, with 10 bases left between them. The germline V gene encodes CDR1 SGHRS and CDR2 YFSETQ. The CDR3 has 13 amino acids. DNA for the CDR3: TGCGCCAGCAGCTTGGACGGGGAAGGTGGCTACACCTTC. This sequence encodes CASSLDGEGGYTF.

The CDR3 bases are TGCGCCAGCAGCTCCACGACAGGGGCGTTTGGGGGCTACACCTTC. This sequence encodes CASSSTTGAFGGYTF. The V gene is TRBV5-1, the J gene TRBJ1-2, with 8 bases that match TRBD1. The CDR3 totals 15 residues. Per the germline V gene, CDR1 is SGHRS and CDR2 is YFSETQ. J gave up 8 bases and V 3 bases, and 12 bases lay outside the gene matches.

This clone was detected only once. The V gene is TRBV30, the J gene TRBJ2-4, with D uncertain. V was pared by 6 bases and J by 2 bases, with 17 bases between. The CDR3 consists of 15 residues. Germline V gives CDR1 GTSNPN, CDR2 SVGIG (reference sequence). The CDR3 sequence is CACIFPGPSKNIQYF. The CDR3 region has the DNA TGTGCCTGTATTTTCCCAGGCCCCTCCAAAAACATTCAGTACTTC.

In DNA form, the CDR3 reads TGTGCCAGCAGTACAGGAGTTAGTAGCACAGATACGCAGTATTTT. This translates into CASSTGVSSTDTQYF. The gene calls are TRBV6-4 and TRBJ2-3; D is possibly TRBD1 (5 bases). From germline, CDR1 is MRHNA and CDR2 SNTAGT. This CDR3 region has 15 residues. With 5 bases removed from V and 0 bases from J, the gap between germline ends came to 12 bases.

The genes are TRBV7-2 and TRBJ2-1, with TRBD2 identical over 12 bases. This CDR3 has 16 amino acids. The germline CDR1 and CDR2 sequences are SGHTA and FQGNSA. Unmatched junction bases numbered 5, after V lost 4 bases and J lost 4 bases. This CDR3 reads CASSSPGLAGYNEQFF. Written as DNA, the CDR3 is TGTGCCAGCAGCTCCCCTGGACTAGCGGGGTACAATGAGCAGTTCTTC.

CDR3 region: CAWSEGLLRKVGYGYTF. CDR3 in DNA: TGTGCCTGGAGTGAGGGACTCCTTAGAAAGGTGGGCTATGGCTACACCTTC. The rearrangement links TRBV30 to TRBJ1-2; weak D call: TRBD1 (5 bases). Trimming removed 1 base at V and 4 bases at J, with 22 bases between. Germline lookup yields CDR1 GTSNPN and CDR2 SVGIG (reference sequence). This CDR3 is built from 17 residues.

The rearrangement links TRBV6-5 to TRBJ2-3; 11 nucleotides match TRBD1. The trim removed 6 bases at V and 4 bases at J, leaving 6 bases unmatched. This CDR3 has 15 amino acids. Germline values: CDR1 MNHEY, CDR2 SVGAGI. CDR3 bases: TGTGCCAGCAGACCGGGACAGGGGGTATCAGATACGCAGTATTTT. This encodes CASRPGQGVSDTQYF.

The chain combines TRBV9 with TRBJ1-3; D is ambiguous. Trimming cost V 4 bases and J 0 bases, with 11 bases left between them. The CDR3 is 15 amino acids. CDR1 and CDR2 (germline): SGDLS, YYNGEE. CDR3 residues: CASSPRGRSGNTIYF. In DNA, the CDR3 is TGTGCCAGCAGCCCCCGGGGTCGCTCTGGAAACACCATATATTTT.

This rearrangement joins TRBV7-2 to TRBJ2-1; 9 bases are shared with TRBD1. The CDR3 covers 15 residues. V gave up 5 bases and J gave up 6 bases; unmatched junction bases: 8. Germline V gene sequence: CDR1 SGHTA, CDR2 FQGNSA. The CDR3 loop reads CASSPMTGGRNEQFF. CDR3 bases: TGTGCCAGCAGCCCTATGACAGGGGGTCGCAATGAGCAGTTCTTC.

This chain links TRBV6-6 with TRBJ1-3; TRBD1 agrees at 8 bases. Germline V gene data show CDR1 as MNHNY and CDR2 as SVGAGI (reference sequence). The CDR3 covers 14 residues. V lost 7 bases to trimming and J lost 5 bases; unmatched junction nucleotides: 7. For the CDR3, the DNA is TGTGCCAGCATCAACAGACAGGGGAGAAACACCATATATTTT. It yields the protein CASINRQGRNTIYF.